This T cell receptor beta chain stems from a study of T cell responses to AZD1222 COVID-19 vaccine (dated by TCRdb to the early 2020s). Concerning the study at large: TCR sequencing covered fewer than 250 trial participants: nearly 210 given two doses of AZD1222 and approximately 26 given two doses of MenACWY control vaccine. Trial participants were enrolled by age into 18-55, 56-69 and 70-plus year subgroups, with approximately 150, 30 and 60 TCR-sequenced participants respectively. The paper's findings and limits, for the study overall: Nearly half of unique spike-specific TCRs reportedly recognized epitopes outside regions mutated in the B.1.351 and B.1.1.7 variants. Spike-specific TCR breadth and depth rose significantly after two AZD1222 doses compared with day 0 and with MenACWY recipients. In the small 56-69-year group, the increase in depth fell short of significance, most likely because of low power. Because no day 14 peak-response samples were available, the repertoires could be characterized only after the peak T cell response. Most participants were white British and females outnumbered males, and the authors suggested that clonal diversity may have been underestimated. Conclusions about previously exposed vaccinees are limited, since just five to seven AZD1222 recipients were seropositive for SARS-CoV-2 at baseline. Vaccine-associated CD4 TCRs spanned the whole spike protein, with dominant responses in regions 160-218 and 743-854.

The CDR3 regions of human TCRbeta chains were subjected to immunosequencing. Per the original workflow: TCRs in the repertoires were matched against a reference library of SARS-CoV-2-specific TCRs that had been generated with the MIRA antigen-specificity platform. Breadth was defined as the fraction of unique TCRs that were SARS-CoV-2-associated. Depth was defined as the fraction of total T cells that were SARS-CoV-2-associated. Using the MIRA data, every spike-specific TCR was mapped to the spike region that the TCR reacted to and assigned to either a CD4 or a CD8 class. Log10-transformed breadth and depth values were compared by one-way ANOVA with Sidak's multiple comparisons tests. TCRdb obtained this table from immuneACCESS and retained in-frame rearrangements with V and J assigned. These tables miss some clones; where compared with another copy, unresolved V genes account for less than half of the shortfall, and the remainder is unexplained. V and J calls and clone size follow that table, whereas D and trimming were derived from the DNA. Recorded for this sample are about 120,000 clones; 70% to 90% of them occurred a single time. About 3% of the sample goes to the ten largest clones.

V and J lose 8 bases and 2 bases, and a span of 11 bases separates them. In the germline V gene, CDR1 corresponds to SGHVS and CDR2 to FQNEAQ. The CDR3 sequence holds 13 residues, the cysteine and phenylalanine included. The sequence is cut down to CDR3 DNA, 39 bases in frame from base 1. Comments on this clone: Its antigen target is currently unknown. The input lacks base qualities; no much larger clone sits a single base away.

This specimen's time point label, per the study, means: about 28 days (+/-7) after the second vaccine dose. AZD1222 recipients given second doses at about 4 weeks or at about 12 weeks were pooled, since spike-specific TCR depth and breadth were not found to differ between the two schedules. Samples from vaccinated people were obtained from the UK trials COV001 and COV002, which included a single-blind randomized controlled phase 2/3 trial of AZD1222 (ChAdOx1 nCoV-19) in healthy adults. For TCRbeta chain sequencing, PBMC samples from trial participants were taken at day 0 and at day 28 after the second dose.

This clonotype originated in an adult who received the AZD1222 COVID-19 vaccine. The V and J segments used are TRBV7-8 and TRBJ2-3; too little of a D gene remains to name it. The source material was peripheral blood, sampled 28 days after the second AZD1222 dose. This receptor has the CDR3 CASRSRNTDTQYF. The DNA reads as follows: TGTGCCAGCCGTAGCAGGAACACAGATACGCAGTATTTT.